The next 27 T cell receptor beta chains were all read from a single sample in a study of T cell responses to AZD1222 COVID-19 vaccine. Profiling relied on immunoSEQ multiplex PCR, and the TCRdb table lists in-frame clones only, not all of them. Here the sample spans 100,000 to 150,000 clones, around 90% being singletons. Sequenced material: peripheral blood, taken on day 0 of AZD1222 vaccination. All receptors come from an adult in good health.

This chain uses TRBV4-3 with TRBJ2-7; D is ambiguous. Germline CDR1 is LGHNA and CDR2 is YSLEER. The V end was cut by 1 base, the J end by 1 base, with 11 bases between. This CDR3 has 15 amino acids. The CDR3 sequence is CASSQAGSPSYEQYF. In DNA form, the CDR3 reads TGCGCCAGCAGCCAAGCCGGGTCTCCGTCCTACGAGCAGTACTTC.

In this sample, this clone turned up once. The V and J genes are TRBV11-2 and TRBJ1-3; D ambiguous. CDR3 size: 18 residues. The V end was cut by 1 base, the J end by 0 bases, with 16 bases between. Germline CDR1 is SGHAT and CDR2 is FQNNGV. Here the CDR3 DNA reads TGTGCCAGCAGCTTAGGGGCCGGTGGGTTCTTCTCTGGAAACACCATATATTTT. Translating gives CASSLGAGGFFSGNTIYF.

J is TRBJ2-1 and V is TRBV6-5, with D possibly matching TRBD1 (5 bases). From germline, CDR1 is MNHEY and CDR2 SVGAGI. This CDR3 contains 15 residues. Trimming pared 11 bases from V and 1 base from J, leaving 18 bases between. This CDR3 reads CAASPPGWSYNEQFF. The CDR3 DNA reads as TGTGCCGCCTCCCCTCCAGGGTGGTCCTACAATGAGCAGTTCTTC.

This chain links TRBV27 with TRBJ1-1; a possible D gene is TRBD1 (5 bases). CDR3 size: 14 residues. Germline CDR1 is MNHEY and CDR2 is SMNVEV (reference sequence). Trimming took 3 bases from V and 0 from J, leaving 8 bases between them. The CDR3 DNA reads TGTGCCAGCAGTTTTTGGGGGGTGAACACTGAAGCTTTCTTT. Its protein product is CASSFWGVNTEAFF.

This sequence joins TRBV6-1 and TRBJ2-7, with 8 bases lining up with TRBD2. V lost 2 bases and J lost 2; bases outside the gene matches: 5. The CDR3 contains 15 residues. In germline, CDR1 is MNHNS, CDR2 SASEGT. The CDR3 here is CASSERPAGAYEQYF. As DNA, the CDR3 is TGTGCCAGCAGTGAACGGCCAGCGGGAGCCTACGAGCAGTACTTC.

The chain employs TRBV20-1 and TRBJ2-7, with TRBD2 as a possible D gene (6 bases). V was trimmed by 3 bases and J by 7 bases, leaving 16 bases between them. Germline V gene data show CDR1 as DFQATT and CDR2 as SNEGSKA (reference sequence). This CDR3 comprises 13 residues. As DNA, the CDR3 is TGCAGTGCTAGTATGGCGGGGTTCGGGGAGCAGTACTTC. As protein: CSASMAGFGEQYF.

This clone was seen only a few times. The rearrangement joins TRBV18 to TRBJ2-5; D ambiguous. V was pared by 0 bases and J by 4 bases, with 6 bases between. CDR3 size: 13 residues. Germline V gene sequence: CDR1 KGHSH, CDR2 LQKENI. CDR3 amino acids: CASSPPGRETQYF. The CDR3 region has the DNA TGTGCCAGCTCACCACCTGGAAGAGAGACCCAGTACTTC.

The chain has TRBV20-1 and TRBJ1-4, with unresolved D. Trimming took 3 bases from V and 6 from J, leaving 14 bases between them. This CDR3 is 14 amino acids long. Germline CDR1 and CDR2: DFQATT and SNEGSKA (reference sequence). CDR3 in amino acids: CSASARDGDEKLFF. The CDR3 DNA reads TGCAGTGCTAGTGCCCGGGATGGAGATGAAAAACTGTTTTTT.

V and J are TRBV6-5 and TRBJ2-7; TRBD1 agrees at 7 bases. V dropped 2 bases and J dropped 5; count of bases not matched to a gene: 3. Germline CDR1 reads MNHEY; CDR2 reads SVGAGI. This CDR3 comprises 13 residues. The CDR3 DNA reads TGTGCCAGCAGTTACAGGGGGCGCGACGAGCAGTACTTC. Translated, it gives CASSYRGRDEQYF.

The V gene is TRBV5-1, the J gene TRBJ2-1; either TRBD1 or TRBD2 may supply D (5 bases each). Trimming took off 4 bases at V and 8 bases at J, with 19 bases between the two ends. The CDR3 runs 15 residues. The germline gives CDR1 SGHRS, CDR2 YFSETQ. The CDR3 sequence is CASSTRPGLDDEQFF. CDR3 sequence (DNA): TGCGCCAGCAGCACGAGACCGGGGCTAGACGATGAGCAGTTCTTC. The whole variable domain, filled in from reference TRBV5-1 and TRBJ2-1, reads KAGVTQTPRYLIKTRGQQVTLSCSPISGHRSVSWYQQTPGQGLQFLFEYFSETQRNKGNFPGRFSGRQFSNSRSEMNVSTLELGDSALYLCASSTRPGLDDEQFFGPGTRLTVL.

The V gene is TRBV6-1, the J gene TRBJ1-3; the D gene is possibly TRBD1 (5 bases). The CDR3 covers 14 residues. V was trimmed by 2 bases and J by 7 bases, leaving 12 bases between them. Germline lookup yields CDR1 MNHNS and CDR2 SASEGT. The chain's CDR3 is CASSENAWGNTIYF. The CDR3 DNA reads as TGTGCCAGCAGTGAAAATGCCTGGGGGAACACCATATATTTT.

This chain links TRBV2 with TRBJ2-3; 7 nucleotides match TRBD1. Per the germline V gene, CDR1 is SNHLY and CDR2 is FYNNEI. The CDR3 loop spans 13 amino acids. V dropped 9 bases and J dropped 2; count of bases not matched to a gene: 5. CDR3 nucleotides: TGTGCCAGTTCGGACAGGAACACAGATACGCAGTATTTT. Translation gives CASSDRNTDTQYF.

The chain recombines TRBV21-1 with TRBJ2-5. TRBV21-1 counts as a pseudogene. This CDR3 is built from 15 residues. CDR3 sequence reads: CASRPFKGGEGTQYF. The CDR3, as DNA: TGTGCCAGCCGCCCGTTTAAGGGGGGAGAAGGGACCCAGTACTTC.

The chain employs TRBV10-3 and TRBJ1-1; D may be TRBD1 (5 bases). The CDR3 extends over 16 amino acids. Trimming stripped 0 bases from V and 8 bases from J, with 19 bases between. The V gene's germline CDR1 is ENHRY and CDR2 SYGVKD. CDR3 in amino acids: CAISESGPDRPSEAFF. The CDR3 bases are TGTGCCATCAGTGAGTCGGGGCCGGACCGACCCTCCGAAGCTTTCTTT.

The rearrangement uses TRBV10-3 and TRBJ2-2; D might be TRBD2 (6 bases). The V and J ends lost 9 bases and 3 bases respectively, with 11 bases between them. CDR3 length equals 13 residues. Germline CDR1 and CDR2: ENHRY and SYGVKD. CDR3 coding DNA: TGTGCCATATCGGGACTTTACACCGGGGAGCTGTTTTTT. The encoded protein is CAISGLYTGELFF.

The gene calls are TRBV30 and TRBJ2-1, with D unresolved. Per the germline V gene, CDR1 is GTSNPN and CDR2 is SVGIG (reference sequence). V was cut by 4 bases and J by 13 bases, with 17 bases left in between. CDR3 length: 12 amino acids. In DNA form, the CDR3 reads TGTGCCTGGACCGCATCTCTAGAAAGTCAGTTCTTC. It is translated as CAWTASLESQFF.

This clone has a handful of counts. The V gene is TRBV7-8, the J gene TRBJ2-6; no clear D gene. Germline CDR1 SGHVS, CDR2 FQNEAQ. The V and J ends lost 2 bases and 2 bases respectively, with 13 bases between them. There are 17 residues in the CDR3. CDR3 sequence reads: CASSLHPFSAGANVLTF. In nucleotides, the CDR3 is TGTGCCAGCAGCTTACACCCATTCTCTGCTGGGGCCAACGTCCTGACTTTC.

This chain links TRBV6-5 with TRBJ1-2; D gene unclear. CDR1 MNHEY and CDR2 SVGAGI come from the germline V gene. The CDR3 length is 15 residues. Trimming took 0 bases from V and 5 from J, leaving 13 bases between them. The CDR3 nucleotides read TGTGCCAGCAGTTACTCCTTGGGGAGTGAGTATGGCTACACCTTC. It codes for CASSYSLGSEYGYTF.

This chain connects TRBV30 to TRBJ1-6; possibly TRBD1 for D (5 bases). Trimming removed 3 bases at V and 6 bases at J, with 9 bases between. CDR3 length: 13 residues. CDR1 and CDR2 (germline): GTSNPN, SVGIG (reference sequence). The CDR3 region is CAWRGDGNSPLHF. As DNA, the CDR3 is TGTGCCTGGAGGGGGGACGGTAATTCACCCCTCCACTTT.

This clone was picked up a small number of times. The J gene is TRBJ1-4, the V gene TRBV5-5; D gene unclear. The CDR3 loop spans 16 amino acids. The germline CDR1 and CDR2 sequences are SGHKS and YYEKEE (reference sequence). V gave up 3 bases and J gave up 10 bases, with 22 bases separating them. The CDR3 DNA reads TGTGCCAGCAGCTACGGCCTTAGTACCGGAGAAGGAAAACTGTTTTTT. Translated: CASSYGLSTGEGKLFF.

The V gene is TRBV7-2, the J gene TRBJ1-2; 7 nucleotides align to TRBD1. The CDR3 covers 14 residues. V was clipped by 5 bases and J by 6 bases; unmatched bases: 9. From germline, CDR1 is SGHTA and CDR2 FQGNSA. The DNA for the CDR3 is TGTGCCAGCAGCACCTACCTTGACAGGGATGGCTACACCTTC. Translated, it gives CASSTYLDRDGYTF.

The V and J genes are TRBV7-9 and TRBJ1-3, with 7 bases identical to TRBD1. Germline V CDR1 and CDR2: SEHNR, FQNEAQ (reference sequence). V shed 6 bases and J 4 bases; nucleotides not matched to a gene: 9. The CDR3 runs 15 residues. In DNA form, the CDR3 reads TGTGCCAGCAGGGTGACAGGGTCGGGAGGAAACACCATATATTTT. Protein: CASRVTGSGGNTIYF. Based on the CDR3 plus reference TRBV7-9 and TRBJ1-3, the full variable domain is DTGVSQNPRHKITKRGQNVTFRCDPISEHNRLYWYRQTLGQGPEFLTYFQNEAQLEKSRLLSDRFSAERPKGSFSTLEIQRTEQGDSAMYLCASRVTGSGGNTIYFGEGSWLTVV.

The chain links TRBV24-1 to TRBJ1-5; a weak D match, TRBD1 (5 bases). Germline V CDR1 and CDR2: KGHDR, SFDVKD. The CDR3 is made up of 16 amino acids. Trimming pared 2 bases from V and 0 bases from J, leaving 10 bases between. The CDR3 DNA sequence: TGTGCCACCAGTGATTCCCAGGGAGGTAGCAATCAGCCCCAGCATTTT. Encoded protein: CATSDSQGGSNQPQHF.

This clone was seen once. The J gene is TRBJ2-3, the V gene TRBV4-3; D is perhaps TRBD1 or TRBD2 (5 bases each). V was pared by 1 base and J by 0 bases, with 8 bases between. The CDR3 is 15 residues long. Germline loops: CDR1 LGHNA, CDR2 YSLEER. CDR3 loop: CASSQGDPSTDTQYF. The CDR3 nucleotides are TGCGCCAGCAGCCAAGGGGACCCTAGCACAGATACGCAGTATTTT.

This clone has only a few counts. The chain combines TRBV2 with TRBJ2-3; D gene ambiguous. V was cut by 5 bases and J by 3 bases, with 9 bases left in between. The CDR3 spans 13 residues. CDR1 and CDR2 from the germline V gene are SNHLY and FYNNEI. The CDR3 nucleotides read TGTGCCAGCAGTACGTTGCGGACAGATACGCAGTATTTT. Translation gives CASSTLRTDTQYF.

This chain joins TRBV5-5 and TRBJ1-4, with a tentative D call TRBD1 (5 bases). Trimming left V 0 bases short and J 7 bases short, with 10 bases between. The CDR3 is made up of 14 amino acids. CDR1 and CDR2 from the germline V gene are SGHKS and YYEKEE (reference sequence). The CDR3 region is CASSLGGPGEKLFF. CDR3 in DNA: TGTGCCAGCAGCTTGGGGGGACCCGGTGAAAAACTGTTTTTT.

The chain has TRBV27 and TRBJ2-5, with D hard to call. V was cut by 5 bases and J by 5 bases, with 12 bases left in between. Germline CDR1 MNHEY, CDR2 SMNVEV (reference sequence). The CDR3 runs to 13 residues. CDR3 amino acids: CASSPRGRETQYF. CDR3 coding DNA: TGTGCCAGCAGTCCACGAGGACGGGAGACCCAGTACTTC.